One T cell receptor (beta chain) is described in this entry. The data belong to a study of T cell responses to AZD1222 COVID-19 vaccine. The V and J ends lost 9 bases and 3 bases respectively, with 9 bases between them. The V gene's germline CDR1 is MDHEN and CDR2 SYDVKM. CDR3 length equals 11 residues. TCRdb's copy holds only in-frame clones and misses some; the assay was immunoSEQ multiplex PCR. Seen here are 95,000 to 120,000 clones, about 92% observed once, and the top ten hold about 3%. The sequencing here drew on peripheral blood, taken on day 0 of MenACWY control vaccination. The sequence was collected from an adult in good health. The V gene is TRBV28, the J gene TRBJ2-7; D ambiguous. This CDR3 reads CASRRVYEQYF. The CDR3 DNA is TGTGCCAGTCGAAGGGTCTACGAGCAGTACTTC.